What follows are 2 T cell receptor beta chains derived from one specimen sequenced in a study of STAT5B mutations in CD4+ large granular lymphocyte leukemia. Generated by immunoSEQ multiplex PCR, the TCRdb table keeps only in-frame clones and is missing some. The sample lists approximately 28,000 clones, about 88% occurring once. Sequencing was carried out using CD4+ T cells from blood buffy coats. Receptors originate from a human donor in good health.

The chain is built from TRBV5-1 and TRBJ1-3; D unresolved. V lost 0 bases and J 4 bases, leaving 2 bases between the germline ends. This CDR3 region has 12 residues. Germline CDR1 is SGHRS and CDR2 is YFSETQ. CDR3 in DNA: TGCGCCAGCAGCTTGGAAGGAAACACCATATATTTT. It is translated as CASSLEGNTIYF.

The V gene is TRBV6-1, the J gene TRBJ2-5; TRBD1 might be the D (5 bases). The CDR3 has 15 residues. The V gene lost 0 bases and the J gene lost 2 bases, with 10 bases spanning the gap. The germline gives CDR1 MNHNS, CDR2 SASEGT. The CDR3 loop is CASSEALGVQETQYF. The CDR3 coding sequence is TGTGCCAGCAGTGAAGCGCTAGGGGTACAAGAGACCCAGTACTTC.